This is a list of T cell receptor beta chains from one sample in a study of CD8 T cells in ankylosing spondylitis. TCRdb used MiXCR to reprocess the 5' RACE reads, holding one entry per CDR3 protein. This table holds 800,000 to 900,000 distinct CDR3 sequences, 10% to 15% found once. Sequencing was done on a sample of blood, either unsorted or a sorted T cell fraction (not recorded which). The origin of the receptors is a male donor with ankylosing spondylitis. The CDR3 runs from the conserved cysteine through the conserved F or W.

CSALDRGHQTQYF	TRBV20-1	TRBJ2-5
CASSPEMGQGFEQYF	TRBV18	TRBJ2-7
CASSLAGLARYNEQFF	TRBV7-9	TRBJ2-1
CSARRDPYEQYF	TRBV20-1	TRBJ2-7
CASGLGIPGELFF	TRBV12-5	TRBJ2-2
CASSLLLAGTGELFF	TRBV12-3/TRBV12-4	TRBJ2-2
CASSYSKPGVTDTQYF	TRBV6-2/TRBV6-3	TRBJ2-3
CSASRGPRESEQYF	TRBV20-1	TRBJ2-7
CSAIVAGMVSDTQYF	TRBV20-1	TRBJ2-3
CASSPDTREDEQYF	TRBV18	TRBJ2-7
CASSDQLGQPQHF	TRBV6-1	TRBJ1-5
CASSLTPWLADTYEQYF	TRBV28	TRBJ2-7
CASSREVTYEQYF	TRBV4-3	TRBJ2-7
CASSFARTSGTSGRNEQFF	TRBV12-1	TRBJ2-1
CASSSVGSGQETQYF	TRBV11-3	TRBJ2-5
CVVTRNTGELFF	TRBV28	TRBJ2-2
CASSLSRFGRRSNEQFF	TRBV7-8	TRBJ2-1
CASSRSGSNYEQYF	TRBV7-2	TRBJ2-7
CATSRGAGTDSGYTF	TRBV15	TRBJ1-2
CASSGLAGWDNEQFF	TRBV2	TRBJ2-1
CATRKQGNTEAFF	TRBV15	TRBJ1-1
CASSRGRSSEQYF	TRBV4-3	TRBJ2-7